Included here is one TCR beta chain sequence, with context. The trim removed 6 bases at V and 5 bases at J, leaving 10 bases unmatched. The V gene's germline CDR1 is SNHLY and CDR2 FYNNEI. The CDR3 loop spans 15 amino acids. TCRdb's copy holds only in-frame clones and misses some; the assay was immunoSEQ multiplex PCR. This sample has more than 35,000 clones, with roughly 93% found just once. This sample stems from a study of T cells in tuberculosis. Study background: A South African cohort included IGRA-negative adolescents, latently infected IGRA-positive adolescents and adults with active tuberculosis.

Each clinical donor contributed on average around 100,000 T cells from unsorted cryopreserved PBMC. The chain carries TRBV2 and TRBJ2-1, with 7 bases lining up with TRBD2. The sequence was obtained from a donor aged 10 to 29 with latent tuberculosis or without tuberculosis infection. Some clones in this sample may be carry-over from other donors' samples. The sample consisted of PBMCs. The CDR3 DNA reads as TGTGCCAGCAGATACCTAGCTAGCGGCCACAATGAGCAGTTCTTC. This encodes CASRYLASGHNEQFF.